These 13 T cell receptor beta chains share one sample of origin, sequenced in a study of HIV-infected patients and healthy controls. cDNA was made from 500 ng RNA using alpha and beta constant primers. Each of the alpha and beta chains got its own library through chain-specific third strand synthesis with indices. TCRdb fed the 5' RACE reads into MiXCR, producing one record per CDR3 protein. The sample records approximately 9,800 distinct CDR3 sequences, roughly 8% being singletons. The repertoire came from unfractionated whole blood and reflected all unsorted peripheral T cells. Sequencing input: blood. The receptors stem from an adult in good health.

V is TRBV5-8 and J is TRBJ1-1; possibly TRBD1 for D (5 bases). The CDR3 extends over 14 amino acids. The germline gives CDR1 SGHTS, CDR2 YDEGEE. V lost 7 bases and J lost 7, with 20 bases in between. The CDR3 coding sequence is TGTGCCAGCTGCCAAGGGACTCTGCTGCTTGAAGCTTTCTTT. It is translated as CASCQGTLLLEAFF.

This clonotype was found many times. V gene TRBV18 combines with J gene TRBJ1-1; 9 bases align to TRBD1. The CDR3 extends over 17 amino acids. Trimming took 3 bases from V and 1 from J; bases not matched to a gene: 9. CDR1 is KGHSH, CDR2 LQKENI, per germline. The CDR3 region is CASSPGTGSPQNTEAFF. The CDR3 nucleotides read TGTGCCAGCTCACCCGGGACAGGGAGTCCGCAGAACACTGAAGCTTTCTTT.

By share, this clonotype counts as medium-sized. The CDR3 region is CASSSTDSPNTEAFF. CDR3 DNA: TGTGCCAGCAGCTCAACGGACAGTCCAAACACTGAAGCTTTCTTT. This chain links TRBV11-1 with TRBJ1-1; weak D call: TRBD1 (6 bases). This CDR3 has 15 residues. Germline values: CDR1 SGHAT, CDR2 FQDESV (reference sequence). Trimming removed 4 bases from V and 2 bases from J, with 14 bases in between.

This clonotype is medium-sized (0.01 to 0.1%) within its sample. The rearrangement joins TRBV19 to TRBJ1-4; TRBD1 is a possible D gene (6 bases). CDR3 length: 15 amino acids. V was pared by 5 bases and J by 8 bases, with 18 bases between. Germline CDR1 and CDR2: LNHDA and SQIVND (reference sequence). This CDR3 is CASSPNSGTREKLFF. The DNA for the CDR3 is TGTGCCAGTAGTCCGAACTCCGGGACAAGAGAAAAACTGTTTTTT.

This clonotype was counted at least ten times. The chain carries TRBV12-5 and TRBJ2-2; tentatively, D is TRBD2 (6 bases). Trimming cost V 0 bases and J 6 bases, with 14 bases left between them. The germline V gene encodes CDR1 LGHNT and CDR2 FRNRAP. This CDR3 contains 16 residues. CDR3 DNA: TGTGCTAGTGGTTTGGTACGGGGGTTCTCCCCCGGGGAGCTGTTTTTT. This translates into CASGLVRGFSPGELFF.

Many counts were recorded for this clonotype. The rearrangement joins TRBV30 to TRBJ1-5; 10 bases align to TRBD1. V lost 1 base and J lost 5; bases outside the gene matches: 2. The CDR3 length is 14 residues. Germline V lookup: CDR1 GTSNPN, CDR2 SVGIG (reference sequence). The CDR3: CAWSEGTGDQPQHF. CDR3 DNA: TGTGCCTGGAGTGAGGGGACAGGGGATCAGCCCCAGCATTTT.

This clonotype was counted a few times. The gene calls are TRBV5-1 and TRBJ2-5; 7 bases agree with TRBD1. Trimming at V came to 4 bases and at J to 2 bases, leaving 11 bases not matched to a gene. The CDR3 runs to 16 residues. Germline V lookup: CDR1 SGHRS, CDR2 YFSETQ. The CDR3 reads CASSATGAIRQETQYF. CDR3 DNA sequence: TGCGCCAGCAGCGCCACAGGGGCCATCCGACAAGAGACCCAGTACTTC.

This clonotype was picked up a small number of times. The rearrangement joins TRBV7-2 to TRBJ1-6; the D is unclear. V lost 2 bases and J 5 bases, leaving 7 bases between the germline ends. CDR3 length equals 14 residues. CDR1 SGHTA and CDR2 FQGNSA come from the germline V gene. For the CDR3, the DNA is TGTGCCAGCAGCTTAAATATCGATAATTCACCCCTCCACTTT. Encoded protein: CASSLNIDNSPLHF.

This clonotype was detected many times. The CDR3: CASSLRLGGDTVYGYTF. The CDR3 nucleotides read TGCGCCAGCAGCTTGCGGTTAGGCGGGGACACGGTCTATGGCTACACCTTC. V and J are TRBV5-1 and TRBJ1-2, with a possible D match to TRBD1 (6 bases). V lost 1 base, J lost 4 bases, and 20 bases lay in between. CDR1 is SGHRS, CDR2 YFSETQ, per germline. The CDR3 has 17 residues.

This clonotype was seen repeatedly, ten times or more. This sequence joins TRBV5-1 and TRBJ1-1; tentative D call: TRBD1 (6 bases). Trimming removed 2 bases at V and 0 bases at J, with 8 bases between. Germline CDR1 and CDR2: SGHRS and YFSETQ. CDR3 length equals 14 residues. The CDR3 region is CASSFDRLNTEAFF. The CDR3 DNA reads as TGCGCCAGCAGCTTTGACAGGTTGAACACTGAAGCTTTCTTT.

This clonotype was seen only a few times. For the CDR3, the DNA is TGTGCCAGTAGTGCGGGCATTTCTTTCAATGAGCAGTTCTTC. It is translated as CASSAGISFNEQFF. The rearrangement uses TRBV19 and TRBJ2-1; D possibly corresponds to TRBD2 (5 bases). In germline, CDR1 is LNHDA, CDR2 SQIVND (reference sequence). The CDR3 totals 14 residues. V was trimmed by 5 bases and J by 6 bases, leaving 14 bases between them.

This chain connects TRBV19 to TRBJ1-2; D gene unclear. V was pared by 6 bases and J by 2 bases, with 10 bases between. CDR3 length: 13 amino acids. Germline V CDR1 and CDR2: LNHDA, SQIVND (reference sequence). This CDR3 reads CASSYRENYGYTF. The CDR3 DNA follows: TGTGCCAGTAGCTATAGGGAGAACTATGGCTACACCTTC.

A few counts support this clonotype. V usage is TRBV6-4 and J usage is TRBJ1-1; 9 positions match TRBD1. The germline V gene encodes CDR1 MRHNA and CDR2 SNTAGT. With 4 bases clipped from V and 6 bases from J, the junction kept 9 bases outside the gene matches. The CDR3 runs 15 residues. In DNA form, the CDR3 reads TGTGCCAGCAGTGCTTCGGGACAGGGAATACCTGAAGCTTTCTTT. It is translated as CASSASGQGIPEAFF.